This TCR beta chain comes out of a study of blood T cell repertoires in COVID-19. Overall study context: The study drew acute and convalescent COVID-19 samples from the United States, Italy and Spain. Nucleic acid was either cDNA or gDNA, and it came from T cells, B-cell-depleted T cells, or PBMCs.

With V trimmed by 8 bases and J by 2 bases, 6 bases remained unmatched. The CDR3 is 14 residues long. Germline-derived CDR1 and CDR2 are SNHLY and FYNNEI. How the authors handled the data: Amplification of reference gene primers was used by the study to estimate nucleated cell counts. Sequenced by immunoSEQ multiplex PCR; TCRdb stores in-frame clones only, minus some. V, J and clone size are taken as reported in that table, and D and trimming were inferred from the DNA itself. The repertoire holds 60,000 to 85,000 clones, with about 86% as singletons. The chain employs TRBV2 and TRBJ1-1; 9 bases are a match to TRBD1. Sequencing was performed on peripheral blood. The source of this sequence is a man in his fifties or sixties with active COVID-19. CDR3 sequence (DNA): TGTGCCAGCGCCCCACAGGGGGCAAACACTGAAGCTTTCTTT. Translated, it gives CASAPQGANTEAFF.